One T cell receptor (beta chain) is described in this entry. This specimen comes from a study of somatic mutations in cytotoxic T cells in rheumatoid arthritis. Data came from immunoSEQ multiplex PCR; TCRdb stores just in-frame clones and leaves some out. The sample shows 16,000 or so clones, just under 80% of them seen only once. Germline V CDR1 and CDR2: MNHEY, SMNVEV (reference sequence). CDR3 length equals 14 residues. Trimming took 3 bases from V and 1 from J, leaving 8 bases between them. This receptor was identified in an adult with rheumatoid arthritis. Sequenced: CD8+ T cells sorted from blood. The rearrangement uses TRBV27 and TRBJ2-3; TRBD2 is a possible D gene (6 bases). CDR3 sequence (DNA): TGTGCCAGCAGTTTGGGAGGACGCACAGATACGCAGTATTTT. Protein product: CASSLGGRTDTQYF.